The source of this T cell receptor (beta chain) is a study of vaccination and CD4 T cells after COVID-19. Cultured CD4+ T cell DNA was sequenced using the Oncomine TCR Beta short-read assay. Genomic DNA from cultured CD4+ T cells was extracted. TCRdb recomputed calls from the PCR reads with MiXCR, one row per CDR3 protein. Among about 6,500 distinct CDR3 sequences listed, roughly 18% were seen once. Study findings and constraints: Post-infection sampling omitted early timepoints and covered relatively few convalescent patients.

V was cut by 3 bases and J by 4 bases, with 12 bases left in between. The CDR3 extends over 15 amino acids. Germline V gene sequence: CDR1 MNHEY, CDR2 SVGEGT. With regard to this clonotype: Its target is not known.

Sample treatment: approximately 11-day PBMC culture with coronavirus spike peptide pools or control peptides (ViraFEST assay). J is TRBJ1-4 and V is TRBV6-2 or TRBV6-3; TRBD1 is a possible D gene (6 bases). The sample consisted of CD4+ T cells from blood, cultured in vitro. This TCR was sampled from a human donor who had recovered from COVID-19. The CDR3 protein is CASSYLDRSNEKLFF. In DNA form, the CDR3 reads TGTGCCAGCAGTTATCTCGACAGGAGTAATGAAAAACTGTTTTTT.